Each of the 4 T cell receptor beta chains below was sequenced from the same sample in a study of identical twins. TCRdb called the 5' RACE reads again in MiXCR, with one record for every CDR3 protein. The sample has 200,000 to 250,000 distinct CDR3 sequences, approximately 12% seen once; the top ten hold about 4.1%. A further study also used this sample, focusing on yellow fever vaccine responses in identical twins.

Material for sequencing was memory (CD45RO+) T cells sorted from blood. These TCRs come from a woman aged 18-35 years in good health.

The chain combines TRBV12-3 or TRBV12-4 with TRBJ1-2; a weak D match, TRBD1 (5 bases). The ends were cut back, 3 bases at V and 6 bases at J, with 20 bases in the middle. This CDR3 is 16 amino acids long. The CDR3 spells CASSFSGGLKSNGYTF. In DNA form, the CDR3 reads TGTGCCAGCAGTTTCTCGGGGGGGTTGAAGAGTAATGGCTACACCTTC.

This clonotype was seen only a few times. The gene calls are TRBV29-1 and TRBJ2-3, with D possibly matching TRBD2 (5 bases). With 4 bases removed from V and 3 bases from J, the gap between germline ends came to 17 bases. Germline CDR1 and CDR2: SQVTM and ANQGSEA. The CDR3 loop spans 15 amino acids. The CDR3 here is CSVGTVGARTDTQYF. The CDR3 DNA sequence: TGCAGCGTTGGGACGGTGGGAGCAAGGACAGATACGCAGTATTTT.

The chain combines TRBV19 with TRBJ1-6, with TRBD1 as a possible D gene (5 bases). CDR1 and CDR2 (germline): LNHDA, SQIVND (reference sequence). This CDR3 region has 14 residues. The V end was cut by 5 bases, the J end by 6 bases, with 11 bases between. The CDR3 sequence is CASSQKGSNSPLHF. In DNA, the CDR3 is TGTGCCAGTAGTCAAAAGGGGTCTAATTCACCCCTCCACTTT.

The chain has TRBV20-1 and TRBJ1-2, with 8 bases aligning to TRBD1. The ends lost 1 base at V and 4 bases at J; junction bases unmatched: 5. The CDR3 loop spans 14 amino acids. Germline lookup yields CDR1 DFQATT and CDR2 SNEGSKA (reference sequence). DNA of the CDR3: TGCAGTGCTAGAGGGACAGGGCAGACCTATGGCTACACCTTC. Its translation: CSARGTGQTYGYTF.